A selection of T cell receptor beta chains follows, all from one sample in a study of control samples from healthy donors and cancer patients. Some clones are missing from TCRdb's copy, which holds only in-frame ones; the method was immunoSEQ multiplex PCR. The sample lists fewer than 120,000 clones; roughly 90% were seen once. Material for sequencing was PBMCs. Receptors were obtained from a woman between 55 and 75 years old with lung cancer. Both conserved end residues are part of each CDR3. A D gene is named only where the DNA matches it firmly. Clone size is given for some rows only: seen once, a few or many times, or a class if the clone is expanded.

CDR3 | DNA | size | J | D | V
CASSPGLAGVSGQYF | TGTGCCAGCAGCCCCGGACTAGCGGGAGTCTCTGGGCAGTACTTC | . | TRBJ2-7 | TRBD2 | TRBV7-9
CASSYSNEGATYEQYF | TGTGCCAGCAGTTACTCGAACGAAGGGGCGACGTACGAGCAGTACTTC | . | TRBJ2-7 | . | TRBV6-5
CASSMASGTGASYEQYF | TGTGCCAGTAGTATGGCCTCCGGGACAGGGGCCTCCTACGAGCAGTACTTC | . | TRBJ2-7 | TRBD1 | TRBV19
CASSPYLAPYNEQFF | TGTGCCAGCAGCCCGTACCTTGCCCCCTACAATGAGCAGTTCTTC | . | TRBJ2-1 | . | TRBV7-3
CASSPLAEDTIYF | TGTGCCAGCTCACCGCTTGCAGAGGACACCATATATTTT | . | TRBJ1-3 | . | TRBV18
CASSIGQFNQPQHF | TGTGCCAGTAGTATCGGACAGTTCAATCAGCCCCAGCATTTT | . | TRBJ1-5 | . | TRBV19
CASSSQDRLDEQYF | TGTGCCAGCAGCTCCCAGGACAGGCTGGACGAGCAGTACTTC | . | TRBJ2-7 | TRBD1 | TRBV11-1
CASSTPRGQPNTGELFF | TGTGCCAGCAGCACCCCCCGGGGACAGCCGAACACCGGGGAGCTGTTTTTT | . | TRBJ2-2 | . | TRBV21-1
CASKSGTTDTQYF | TGTGCCAGCAAGAGCGGAACCACAGATACGCAGTATTTT | . | TRBJ2-3 | . | TRBV6-5
CASSRVGGATDEQFF | TGTGCCAGCAGCCGAGTCGGGGGGGCCACCGATGAGCAGTTCTTC | . | TRBJ2-1 | TRBD2 | TRBV7-8
CASSDGQPANYGYTF | TGTGCCAGCAGCGATGGACAGCCCGCTAACTATGGCTACACCTTC | few | TRBJ1-2 | . | TRBV7-9